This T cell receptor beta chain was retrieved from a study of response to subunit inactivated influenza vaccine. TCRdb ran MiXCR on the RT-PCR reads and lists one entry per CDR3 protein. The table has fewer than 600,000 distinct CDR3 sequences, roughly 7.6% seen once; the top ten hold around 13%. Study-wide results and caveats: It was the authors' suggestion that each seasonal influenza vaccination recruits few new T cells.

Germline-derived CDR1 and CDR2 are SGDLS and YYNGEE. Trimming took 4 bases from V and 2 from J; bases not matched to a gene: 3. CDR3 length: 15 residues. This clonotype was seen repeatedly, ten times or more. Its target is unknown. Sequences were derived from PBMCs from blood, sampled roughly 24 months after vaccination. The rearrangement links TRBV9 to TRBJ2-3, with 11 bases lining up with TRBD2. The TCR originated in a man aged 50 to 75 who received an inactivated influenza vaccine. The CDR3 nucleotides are TGTGCCAGCAGCACTAGCGGGAGTCCCACAGATACGCAGTATTTT. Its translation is CASSTSGSPTDTQYF. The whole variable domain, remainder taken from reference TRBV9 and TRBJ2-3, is DSGVTQTPKHLITATGQRVTLRCSPRSGDLSVYWYQQSLDQGLQFLIQYYNGEERAKGNILERFSAQQFPDLHSELNLSSLELGDSALYFCASSTSGSPTDTQYFGPGTRLTVL.